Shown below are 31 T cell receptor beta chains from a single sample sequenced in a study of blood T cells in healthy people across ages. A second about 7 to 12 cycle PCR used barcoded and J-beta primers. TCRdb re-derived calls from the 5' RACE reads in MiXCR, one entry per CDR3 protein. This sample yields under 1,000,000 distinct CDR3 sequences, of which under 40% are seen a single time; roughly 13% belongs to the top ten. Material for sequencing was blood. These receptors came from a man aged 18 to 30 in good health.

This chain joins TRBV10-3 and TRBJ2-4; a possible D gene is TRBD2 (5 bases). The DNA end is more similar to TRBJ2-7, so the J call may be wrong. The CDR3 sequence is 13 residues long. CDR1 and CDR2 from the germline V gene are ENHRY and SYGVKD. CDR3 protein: CAINAGYQGEQYF. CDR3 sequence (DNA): TGTGCCATCAACGCGGGCTACCAAGGCGAGCAGTACTTC.

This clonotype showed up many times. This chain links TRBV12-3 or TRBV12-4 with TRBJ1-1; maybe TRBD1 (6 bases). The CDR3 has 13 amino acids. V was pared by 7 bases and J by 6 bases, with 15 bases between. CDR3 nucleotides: TGTGCCAGCACCCTGGACAGAGGCGCTGAAGCTTTCTTT. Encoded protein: CASTLDRGAEAFF.

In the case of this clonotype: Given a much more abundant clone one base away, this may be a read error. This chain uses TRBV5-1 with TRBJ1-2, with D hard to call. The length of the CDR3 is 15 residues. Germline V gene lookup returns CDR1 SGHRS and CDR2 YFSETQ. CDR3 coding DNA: TGCGCCTGCAGCCAGACCTTTTCGGGAGGGTATGGCTACACCTTC. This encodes CACSQTFSGGYGYTF. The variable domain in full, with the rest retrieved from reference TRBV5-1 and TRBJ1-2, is KAGVTQTPRYLIKTRGQQVTLSCSPISGHRSVSWYQQTPGQGLQFLFEYFSETQRNKGNFPGRFSGRQFSNSRSEMNVSTLELGDSALYLCACSQTFSGGYGYTFGSGTRLTVV.

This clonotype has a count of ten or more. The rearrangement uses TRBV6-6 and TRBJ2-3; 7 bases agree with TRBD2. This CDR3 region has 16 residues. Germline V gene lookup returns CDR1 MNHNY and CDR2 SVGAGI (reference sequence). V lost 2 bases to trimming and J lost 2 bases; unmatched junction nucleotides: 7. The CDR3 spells CASSYLLAANTDTQYF. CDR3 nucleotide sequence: TGTGCCAGCAGTTACCTTCTAGCGGCTAACACAGATACGCAGTATTTT.

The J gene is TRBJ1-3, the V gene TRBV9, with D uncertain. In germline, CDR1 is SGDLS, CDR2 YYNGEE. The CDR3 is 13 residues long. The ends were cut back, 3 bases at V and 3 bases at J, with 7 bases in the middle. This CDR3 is CASSEWNGNTIYF. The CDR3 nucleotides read TGTGCCAGCAGCGAATGGAATGGAAACACCATATATTTT.

Here the CDR3 DNA reads TGTGCCTGGAGTAGAGGGATACGCACAGATACGCAGTATTTT. Translating gives CAWSRGIRTDTQYF. The genes are TRBV30 and TRBJ2-3; weak D call: TRBD2 (5 bases). This CDR3 has 14 amino acids. Germline CDR1 and CDR2: GTSNPN and SVGIG (reference sequence). V shed 2 bases and J shed 1 base, with 10 bases lying between them.

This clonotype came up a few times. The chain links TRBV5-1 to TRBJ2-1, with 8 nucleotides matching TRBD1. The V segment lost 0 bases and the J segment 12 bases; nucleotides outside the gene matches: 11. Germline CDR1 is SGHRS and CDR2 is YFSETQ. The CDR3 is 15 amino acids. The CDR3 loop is CASSLADREMDGQFF. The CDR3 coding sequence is TGCGCCAGCAGCTTGGCGGACAGGGAAATGGATGGGCAGTTCTTC.

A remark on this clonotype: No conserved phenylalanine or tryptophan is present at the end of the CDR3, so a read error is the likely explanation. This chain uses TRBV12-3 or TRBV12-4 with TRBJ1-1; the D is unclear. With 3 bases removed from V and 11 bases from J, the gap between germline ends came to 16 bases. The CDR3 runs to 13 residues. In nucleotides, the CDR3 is TGTGCCAGCAGTTTTAGCGGGGTTCGAGATGCTTTCTTG. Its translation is CASSFSGVRDAFL.

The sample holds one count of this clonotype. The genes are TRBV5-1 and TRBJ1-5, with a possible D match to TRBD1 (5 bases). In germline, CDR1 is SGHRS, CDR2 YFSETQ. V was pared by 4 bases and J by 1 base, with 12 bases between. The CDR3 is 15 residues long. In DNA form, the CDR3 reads TGCGCCAGCAGCCGCGGGGGGAGCAGCAATCAGCCCCAGCATTTT. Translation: CASSRGGSSNQPQHF.

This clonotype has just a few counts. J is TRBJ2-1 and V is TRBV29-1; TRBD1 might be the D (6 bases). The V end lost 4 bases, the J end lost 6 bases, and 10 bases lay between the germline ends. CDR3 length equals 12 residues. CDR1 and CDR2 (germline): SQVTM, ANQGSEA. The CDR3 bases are TGCAGCGTTGTTGGGGACACCAATGAGCAGTTCTTC. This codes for CSVVGDTNEQFF.

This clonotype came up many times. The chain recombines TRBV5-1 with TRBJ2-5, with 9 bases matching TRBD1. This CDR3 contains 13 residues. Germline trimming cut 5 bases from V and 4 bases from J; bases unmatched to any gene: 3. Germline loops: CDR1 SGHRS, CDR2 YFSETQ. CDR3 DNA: TGCGCCAGCAGTTTGACAGGGGGAGAGACCCAGTACTTC. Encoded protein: CASSLTGGETQYF.

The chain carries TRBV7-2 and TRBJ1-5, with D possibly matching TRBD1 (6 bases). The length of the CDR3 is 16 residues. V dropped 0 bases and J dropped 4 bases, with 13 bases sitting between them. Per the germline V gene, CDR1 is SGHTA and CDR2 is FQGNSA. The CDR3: CASSLAVGAGNQPQHF. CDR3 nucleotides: TGTGCCAGCAGCTTAGCTGTGGGGGCGGGGAATCAGCCCCAGCATTTT.

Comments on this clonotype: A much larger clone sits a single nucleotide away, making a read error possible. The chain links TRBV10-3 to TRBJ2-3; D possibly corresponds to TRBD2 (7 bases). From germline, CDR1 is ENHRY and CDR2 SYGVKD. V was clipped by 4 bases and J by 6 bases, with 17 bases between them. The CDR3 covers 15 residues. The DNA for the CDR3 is TGTGCCATCAGTGGGTCACGGGGGGCAATTGATACGCAGTATTTT. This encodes CAISGSRGAIDTQYF.

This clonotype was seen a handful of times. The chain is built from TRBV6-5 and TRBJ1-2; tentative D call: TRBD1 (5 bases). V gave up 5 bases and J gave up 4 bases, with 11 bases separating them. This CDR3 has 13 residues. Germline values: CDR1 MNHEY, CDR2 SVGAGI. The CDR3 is CASSVTDSYGYTF. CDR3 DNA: TGTGCCAGCAGTGTGACTGACAGCTATGGCTACACCTTC.

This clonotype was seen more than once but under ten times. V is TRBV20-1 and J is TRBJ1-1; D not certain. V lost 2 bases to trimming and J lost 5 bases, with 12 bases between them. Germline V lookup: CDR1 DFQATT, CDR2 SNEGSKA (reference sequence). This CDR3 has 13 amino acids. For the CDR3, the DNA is TGCAGTGCTAGACCAGGCATGCGGACTGAAGCTTTCTTT. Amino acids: CSARPGMRTEAFF.

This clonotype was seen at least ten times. CDR3 bases: TGTGCCAGCAGCGGAGCCTCCACAGATACGCAGTATTTT. Protein sequence: CASSGASTDTQYF. The chain links TRBV7-9 to TRBJ2-3, with unresolved D. Germline CDR1 SEHNR, CDR2 FQNEAQ (reference sequence). V lost 5 bases, J lost 2 bases, and 8 bases lay in between. This CDR3 has 13 amino acids.

DNA of the CDR3: TGTGCCAGCAGTTCCGGGAGGGCAGGGGAGCTGTTTTTT. Its protein product is CASSSGRAGELFF. The chain couples TRBV12-3 or TRBV12-4 to TRBJ2-2; 8 bases align to TRBD2. V was pared by 4 bases and J by 8 bases, with 3 bases of the junction left unmatched. The CDR3 runs 13 residues.

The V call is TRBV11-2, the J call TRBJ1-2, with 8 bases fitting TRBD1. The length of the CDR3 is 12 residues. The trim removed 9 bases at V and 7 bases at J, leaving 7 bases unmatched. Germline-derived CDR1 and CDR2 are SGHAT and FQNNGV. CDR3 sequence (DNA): TGTGCCAGTCAGGACAGGGAGGCTGGCTACACCTTC. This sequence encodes CASQDREAGYTF.

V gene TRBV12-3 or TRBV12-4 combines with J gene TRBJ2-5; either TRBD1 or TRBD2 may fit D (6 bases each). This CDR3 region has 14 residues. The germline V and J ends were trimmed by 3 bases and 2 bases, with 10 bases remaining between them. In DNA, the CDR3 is TGTGCCAGCAGTTTTCAAGGGGGGCAAGAGACCCAGTACTTC. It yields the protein CASSFQGGQETQYF.

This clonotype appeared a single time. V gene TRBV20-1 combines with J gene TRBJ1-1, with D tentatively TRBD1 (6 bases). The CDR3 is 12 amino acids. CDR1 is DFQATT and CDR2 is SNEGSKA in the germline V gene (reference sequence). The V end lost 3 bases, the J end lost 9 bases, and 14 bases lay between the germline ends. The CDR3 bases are TGCAGTGCTAGCCGGGGCCAGGGGAAAGCTTTCTTT. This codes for CSASRGQGKAFF.

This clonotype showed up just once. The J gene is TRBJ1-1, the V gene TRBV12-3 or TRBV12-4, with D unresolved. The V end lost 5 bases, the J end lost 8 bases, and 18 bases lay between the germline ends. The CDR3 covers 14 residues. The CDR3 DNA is TGTGCCAGCAGTCCGGGTCTCCCGGTGGGAGAAGCTTTCTTT. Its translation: CASSPGLPVGEAFF.

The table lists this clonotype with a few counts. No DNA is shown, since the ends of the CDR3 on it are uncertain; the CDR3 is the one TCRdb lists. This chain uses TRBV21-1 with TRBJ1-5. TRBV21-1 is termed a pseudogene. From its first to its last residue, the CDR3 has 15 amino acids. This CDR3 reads CASSRVGPGNQPQHF.

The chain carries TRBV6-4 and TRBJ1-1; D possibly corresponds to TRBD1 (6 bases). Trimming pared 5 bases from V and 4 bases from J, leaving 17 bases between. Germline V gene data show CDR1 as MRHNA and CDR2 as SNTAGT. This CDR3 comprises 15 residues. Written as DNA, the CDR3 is TGTGCCAGCAGTCCTACAGGGACCCCTGGCACTGAAGCTTTCTTT. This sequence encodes CASSPTGTPGTEAFF.

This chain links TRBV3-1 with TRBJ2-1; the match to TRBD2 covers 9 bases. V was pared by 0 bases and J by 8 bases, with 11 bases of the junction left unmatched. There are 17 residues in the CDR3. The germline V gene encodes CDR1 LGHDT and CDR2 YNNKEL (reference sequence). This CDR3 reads CASSQDWGGGAGYEQFF. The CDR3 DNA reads TGTGCCAGCAGCCAAGATTGGGGCGGGGGGGCCGGATATGAGCAGTTCTTC.

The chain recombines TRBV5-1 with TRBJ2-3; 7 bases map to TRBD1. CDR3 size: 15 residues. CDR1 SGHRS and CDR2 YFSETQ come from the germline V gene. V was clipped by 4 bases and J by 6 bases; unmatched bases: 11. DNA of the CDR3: TGCGCCAGCAGCCATACAGGGGCCGTCAAGGATACGCAGTATTTT. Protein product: CASSHTGAVKDTQYF.

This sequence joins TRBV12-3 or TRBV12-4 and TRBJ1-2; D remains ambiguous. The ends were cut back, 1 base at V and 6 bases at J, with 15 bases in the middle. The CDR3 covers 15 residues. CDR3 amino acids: CASSLEPGGRDGYTF. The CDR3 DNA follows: TGTGCCAGCAGTTTAGAGCCCGGTGGGCGAGATGGCTACACCTTC.

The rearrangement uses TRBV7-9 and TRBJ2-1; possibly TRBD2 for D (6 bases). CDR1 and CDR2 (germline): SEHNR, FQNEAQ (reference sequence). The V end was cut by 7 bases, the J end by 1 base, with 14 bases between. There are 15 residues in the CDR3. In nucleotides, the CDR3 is TGTGCCAGCACCCGGACTGGGGGGTCCTACAATGAGCAGTTCTTC. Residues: CASTRTGGSYNEQFF.

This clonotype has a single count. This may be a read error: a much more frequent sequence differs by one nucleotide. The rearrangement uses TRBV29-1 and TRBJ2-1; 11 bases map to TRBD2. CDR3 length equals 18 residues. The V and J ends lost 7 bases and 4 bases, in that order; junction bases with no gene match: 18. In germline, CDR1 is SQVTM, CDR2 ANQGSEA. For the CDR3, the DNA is TGCAGCGCTAAGACTAGCGGGGTGATCCCCCGTACTTACAATGAGCAGTTCTTC. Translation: CSAKTSGVIPRTYNEQFF.

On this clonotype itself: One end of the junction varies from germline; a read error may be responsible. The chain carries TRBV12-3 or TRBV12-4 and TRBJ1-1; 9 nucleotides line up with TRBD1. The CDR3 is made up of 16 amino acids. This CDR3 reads CAGSLVLGQGTAEAFF. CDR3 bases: TGTGCCGGCAGTTTAGTCCTAGGACAGGGGACCGCGGAAGCTTTCTTT.

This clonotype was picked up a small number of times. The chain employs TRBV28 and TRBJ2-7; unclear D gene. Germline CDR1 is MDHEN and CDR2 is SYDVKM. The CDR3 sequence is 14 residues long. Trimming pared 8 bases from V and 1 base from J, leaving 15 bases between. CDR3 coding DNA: TGTGCCAGCCGAAAGGAGACGGATTCCTACGAGCAGTACTTC. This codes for CASRKETDSYEQYF.

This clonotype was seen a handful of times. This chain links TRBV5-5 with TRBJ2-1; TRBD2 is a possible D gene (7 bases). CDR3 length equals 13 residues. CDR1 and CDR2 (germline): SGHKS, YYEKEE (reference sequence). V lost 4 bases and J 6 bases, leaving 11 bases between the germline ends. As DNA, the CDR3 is TGTGCCAGCAGCCCGCGGGGGCTCAATGAGCAGTTCTTC. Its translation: CASSPRGLNEQFF. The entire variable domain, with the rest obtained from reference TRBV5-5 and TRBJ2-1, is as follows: DAGVTQSPTHLIKTRGQQVTLRCSPISGHKSVSWYQQVLGQGPQFIFQYYEKEERGRGNFPDRFSARQFPNYSSELNVNALLLGDSALYLCASSPRGLNEQFFGPGTRLTVL.